Listed here is a single TCR beta chain. The data stem from a study of blood T cell repertoires in COVID-19. Trimming removed 0 bases from V and 9 bases from J; junction bases left unmatched: 13. The CDR3 contains 16 residues. Germline V CDR1 and CDR2: SQVTM, ANQGSEA. Profiling relied on immunoSEQ multiplex PCR, and the TCRdb table lists in-frame clones only, not all of them. This sample carries around 39,000 clones, 75% to 90% of them seen once, and the ten largest clones take 12%. This TCR was recovered from a man between 65 and 80 years old with acute or convalescent COVID-19. Sequenced sample: peripheral blood. J is TRBJ2-4 and V is TRBV29-1, with TRBD1 matching over 8 bases. In DNA form, the CDR3 reads TGCAGCGTTGAAGACCTCACCGGACAGGGTCAGGTCATTCAGTACTTC. Encoded protein: CSVEDLTGQGQVIQYF.